The 21 T cell receptor beta chains presented below share a single source sample, sequenced in a study of blood T cell repertoires in COVID-19. Generated by immunoSEQ multiplex PCR, the TCRdb table keeps only in-frame clones and is missing some. Of 340,000 or so clones listed, around 80% are singletons. The source material was peripheral blood. These receptors came from a man aged 25 to 45 with active or convalescent COVID-19.

CDR3: CASSPLPLAGISTDTQYF. CDR3 DNA: TGTGCCAGCAGCCCGCTTCCCCTAGCGGGGATTAGCACAGATACGCAGTATTTT. The genes are TRBV4-2 and TRBJ2-3; TRBD2 matches at 9 bases. This CDR3 spans 18 amino acids. Unmatched junction bases numbered 11, after V lost 4 bases and J lost 0 bases. Germline-derived CDR1 and CDR2 are LGHNA and YNFKEQ.

The V call is TRBV6-5, the J call TRBJ1-1, with 7 bases aligning to TRBD1. This CDR3 has 14 residues. The germline CDR1 and CDR2 sequences are MNHEY and SVGAGI. With 5 bases clipped from V and 3 bases from J, the junction kept 6 bases outside the gene matches. CDR3 DNA sequence: TGTGCCAGCAGTCCTCTACAGGGGCACACTGAAGCTTTCTTT. Translated, it gives CASSPLQGHTEAFF.

This sequence joins TRBV4-1 and TRBJ2-1; 10 bases fit TRBD2. After removal of 3 bases from V and 14 bases from J, the junction contained 7 bases not matched to a gene. The CDR3 extends over 13 amino acids. The germline CDR1 and CDR2 sequences are MGHRA and YSYEKL. CDR3 loop: CASSQTSGRAKFF. The CDR3 DNA follows: TGCGCCAGCAGCCAGACGAGCGGGAGGGCCAAGTTCTTC.

The rearrangement links TRBV2 to TRBJ2-2; 7 nucleotides match TRBD2. Trimming took 0 bases from V and 5 from J; bases not matched to a gene: 0. Germline V lookup: CDR1 SNHLY, CDR2 FYNNEI. The CDR3 consists of 14 residues. In DNA form, the CDR3 reads TGTGCCAGCAGTGAAGCGGGGGGGACCGGGGAGCTGTTTTTT. This sequence encodes CASSEAGGTGELFF.

V and J are TRBV28 and TRBJ1-3, with a weak D call TRBD1 (5 bases). The CDR3 covers 14 residues. Trimming pared 2 bases from V and 4 bases from J, leaving 9 bases between. Germline V gene data show CDR1 as MDHEN and CDR2 as SYDVKM. CDR3 amino acids: CASSLDRRGNTIYF. The CDR3 nucleotides read TGTGCCAGCAGTTTAGACAGAAGAGGAAACACCATATATTTT.

This clone was recorded only once. The chain combines TRBV29-1 with TRBJ2-3; D unresolved. Germline CDR1 and CDR2: SQVTM and ANQGSEA. V dropped 5 bases and J dropped 2 bases, with 11 bases sitting between them. The CDR3 is 13 residues long. CDR3 in DNA: TGCAGCGTTTTAAGGCGGCTCACAGATACGCAGTATTTT. Translated, it gives CSVLRRLTDTQYF.

V gene TRBV7-9 combines with J gene TRBJ1-1, with D unresolved. Germline V gene data show CDR1 as SEHNR and CDR2 as FQNEAQ (reference sequence). With 6 bases removed from V and 0 bases from J, the gap between germline ends came to 26 bases. CDR3 length: 19 amino acids. CDR3 in DNA: TGTGCCAGCAGTCACCCTCCAGAAAACAAGTGGCTTCTGAACACTGAAGCTTTCTTT. This sequence encodes CASSHPPENKWLLNTEAFF.

The chain carries TRBV10-3 and TRBJ1-3; D remains ambiguous. V was shortened by 2 bases and J by 0 bases, with 11 bases between the two germline ends. The CDR3 is 16 amino acids. Germline assignment: CDR1 ENHRY and CDR2 SYGVKD. The CDR3 DNA follows: TGTGCCATCAGTGAGGAATCGGCGGTCTCTGGAAACACCATATATTTT. Its translation is CAISEESAVSGNTIYF.

The chain carries TRBV7-8 and TRBJ2-2; no reliable D call. Germline V gene sequence: CDR1 SGHVS, CDR2 FQNEAQ. V was pared by 5 bases and J by 3 bases, with 7 bases between. The CDR3 totals 13 residues. The CDR3 here is CASSRRHTGELFF. In DNA form, the CDR3 reads TGTGCCAGCAGCCGGCGCCACACCGGGGAGCTGTTTTTT.

The chain has TRBV5-4 and TRBJ2-2, with D possibly being TRBD2 (7 bases). The CDR3 consists of 17 residues. Trimming shortened V by 5 bases and J by 2 bases, and 19 bases separated the two germline ends. Looked up from germline, CDR1 is SGHNT and CDR2 is YYREEE (reference sequence). Here the CDR3 reads CASSPPGGGRNTGELFF. The DNA for the CDR3 is TGTGCCAGCAGTCCACCTGGGGGGGGCCGAAACACCGGGGAGCTGTTTTTT.

The chain combines TRBV14 with TRBJ1-3; D remains unclear. In germline, CDR1 is SGHDN, CDR2 FVKESK. V was trimmed by 8 bases and J by 0 bases, leaving 17 bases between them. The CDR3 runs to 16 residues. The CDR3 sequence is CASEMGFQSSGNTIYF. In DNA form, the CDR3 reads TGTGCCAGCGAGATGGGCTTTCAGAGCTCTGGAAACACCATATATTTT.

The chain recombines TRBV6-5 with TRBJ1-6; D is unclear. V lost 6 bases and J 11 bases, leaving 14 bases between the germline ends. CDR3 size: 13 residues. Looked up from germline, CDR1 is MNHEY and CDR2 is SVGAGI. CDR3 nucleotides: TGTGCCAGCAGCCGGAGCCCAAGGACACCCCTCCACTTT. It translates to CASSRSPRTPLHF.

V and J are TRBV6-6 and TRBJ1-1; D ambiguous. CDR3 length: 13 amino acids. Looked up from germline, CDR1 is MNHNY and CDR2 is SVGAGI (reference sequence). The V end was cut by 6 bases, the J end by 6 bases, with 14 bases between. CDR3 amino acids: CASSLDSGAEAFF. The CDR3 nucleotides read TGTGCCAGCAGCCTTGACTCTGGTGCTGAAGCTTTCTTT.

This clone has a handful of counts. The chain couples TRBV6-6 to TRBJ2-3; D possibly corresponds to TRBD2 (6 bases). CDR1 is MNHNY and CDR2 is SVGAGI in the germline V gene (reference sequence). Trimming removed 5 bases from V and 7 bases from J, with 19 bases in between. The CDR3 is 15 amino acids. This chain's CDR3 is CASSPSDRGTNTQYF. For the CDR3, the DNA is TGTGCCAGCAGTCCATCGGATCGGGGGACGAATACGCAGTATTTT.

In the case of this clone: The sample holds other DNA sequences that translate to the same CDR3. This rearrangement joins TRBV3-1 (or the pseudogene TRBV3-2) to TRBJ1-1; D gene unclear. This CDR3 has 13 amino acids. Per germline, CDR1 LGHDT and CDR2 YNNKEL (reference sequence). V shed 1 base and J shed 1 base, with 4 bases lying between them. CDR3 loop: CASSQARNTEAFF. CDR3 nucleotides: TGTGCCAGCAGCCAAGCGAGGAACACTGAAGCTTTCTTT.

The chain uses TRBV28 and TRBJ2-1; the D gene is possibly TRBD2 (5 bases). V lost 5 bases, J lost 12 bases, and 17 bases lay in between. The CDR3 totals 13 residues. Per germline, CDR1 MDHEN and CDR2 SYDVKM. The CDR3 DNA sequence: TGTGCCAGCAGTCCACCGGACTTTAGGTCGCAGTTCTTC. It is translated as CASSPPDFRSQFF.

This clone was seen a single time. The chain carries TRBV7-9 and TRBJ2-3, with TRBD1 matching 7 bases. From germline, CDR1 is SEHNR and CDR2 FQNEAQ (reference sequence). This CDR3 is built from 15 residues. V was pared by 5 bases and J by 0 bases, with 5 bases of the junction left unmatched. DNA for the CDR3: TGTGCCAGCAGCCCCCGGGACAGTAGCACAGATACGCAGTATTTT. Its protein is CASSPRDSSTDTQYF.

About this clone: The sample has other DNA sequences that encode this CDR3 too. The gene calls are TRBV7-2 and TRBJ2-1; D not certain. From germline, CDR1 is SGHTA and CDR2 FQGNSA. V was trimmed by 1 base and J by 3 bases, leaving 7 bases between them. The CDR3 extends over 14 amino acids. The CDR3 protein is CASSLDRSYNEQFF. Here the CDR3 DNA reads TGTGCCAGCAGCTTAGATCGGAGCTACAATGAGCAGTTCTTC.

The chain joins TRBV11-2 to TRBJ2-1; D not certain. CDR1 and CDR2 from the germline V gene are SGHAT and FQNNGV. Between the trimmed V and J ends, which lost 1 base and 3 bases, there was a span of 4 bases. The CDR3 length is 13 residues. The CDR3, as DNA: TGTGCCAGCAGCTTAGGTCACTACAATGAGCAGTTCTTC. As protein: CASSLGHYNEQFF.

The chain is built from TRBV5-6 and TRBJ1-2; 9 nucleotides align to TRBD1. J gave up 9 bases and V 5 bases, and 11 bases lay outside the gene matches. Germline V gene sequence: CDR1 SGHDT, CDR2 YYEEEE. CDR3 size: 14 residues. The CDR3 spells CASRGAGTGSSYTF. The CDR3 DNA sequence: TGTGCCAGCAGGGGGGCCGGGACAGGGAGTAGCTACACCTTC. The full variable domain, its missing parts supplied by reference TRBV5-6 and TRBJ1-2, is DAGVTQSPTHLIKTRGQQVTLRCSPKSGHDTVSWYQQALGQGPQFIFQYYEEEERQRGNFPDRFSGHQFPNYSSELNVNALLLGDSALYLCASRGAGTGSSYTFGSGTRLTVV.

CDR3: CSGGGSNGYTF. The CDR3 region has the DNA TGCAGCGGGGGAGGGAGTAATGGCTACACCTTC. The chain is built from TRBV29-1 and TRBJ1-2; D remains unclear. The germline V and J ends were trimmed by 7 bases and 6 bases, with 12 bases remaining between them. The CDR3 covers 11 residues. The germline gives CDR1 SQVTM, CDR2 ANQGSEA. Complete variable domain (other parts from reference TRBV29-1 and TRBJ1-2): SAVISQKPSRDICQRGTSLTIQCQVDSQVTMMFWYRQQPGQSLTLIATANQGSEATYESGFVIDKFPISRPNLTFSTLTVSNMSPEDSSIYLCSGGGSNGYTFGSGTRLTVV.